This is a list of T cell receptor beta chains from one sample in a study of shared T cell receptors in the human thymus. The repertoire was sequenced with immunoSEQ multiplex PCR; TCRdb's copy has only in-frame clones and lacks some. The sample lists about 500,000 clones, approximately 78% occurring once. These data were also filed under a second study, of human thymus T cells.

Sequenced sample: thymocytes. These receptor sequences come from a boy younger than two with a congenital heart defect. Both conserved end residues are part of each CDR3. The D gene is left open where the match is weak. Clone size is stated in some rows and not others, as once, few, many or a class when expanded.

>.|14|.|TRBJ2-4|TRBV4-2
CASSQGSVRNIQYF
TGTGCCAGCAGCCAAGGGTCAGTGAGGAACATTCAGTACTTC
>.|14|.|TRBJ2-3|TRBV27
CASSQGGWTDTQYF
TGTGCCAGCAGTCAGGGGGGTTGGACAGATACGCAGTATTTT
>TRBD2|18|.|TRBJ2-1|TRBV7-2
CASSLGLAGGNTRNEQFF
TGTGCCAGCAGCTTAGGTCTAGCGGGAGGGAATACAAGGAATGAGCAGTTCTTC
>TRBD2|16|.|TRBJ2-3|TRBV27
CASSNLRRERTDTQYF
TGTGCCAGCAGTAACCTGAGGCGGGAGAGGACAGATACGCAGTATTTT
>.|13|.|TRBJ2-7|TRBV11-1
CASSHLDSTRQYF
TGTGCCAGCAGCCACCTAGATTCTACGAGGCAGTACTTC
>TRBD1|12|.|TRBJ1-1|TRBV12-5
CASGSRQGKAFF
TGTGCTAGTGGTTCCCGACAGGGTAAAGCTTTCTTT
>.|14|.|TRBJ1-4|TRBV28
CASSFPGWVEKLFF
TGTGCCAGCAGTTTCCCGGGGTGGGTCGAAAAACTGTTTTTT
>.|14|.|TRBJ1-2|TRBV4-1
CASRQWVSGGGYTF
TGCGCCAGCAGGCAGTGGGTATCGGGGGGAGGCTACACCTTC
>TRBD2|16|once|TRBJ2-1|TRBV19
CASSMAGTSGSDEQFF
TGTGCCAGTAGTATGGCCGGGACTAGCGGGAGTGATGAGCAGTTCTTC
>TRBD2|16|once|TRBJ2-7|TRBV27
CASSPGLAALSYEQYF
TGTGCCAGCAGTCCCGGACTAGCGGCCCTCTCCTACGAGCAGTACTTC
>.|14|.|TRBJ1-5|TRBV5-1
CASSFRGPNQPQHF
TGCGCCAGCAGCTTCAGGGGACCTAATCAGCCCCAGCATTTT
>.|13|.|TRBJ1-2|TRBV19
CASREQGSSGYTF
TGTGCCAGTAGGGAACAGGGATCGTCCGGCTACACCTTC
>TRBD2|19|.|TRBJ2-3|TRBV2
CASSYTGTSGRAGTDTQYF
TGTGCCAGCAGTTACACCGGGACTAGCGGGAGGGCCGGCACAGATACGCAGTATTTT
>TRBD1|16|.|TRBJ1-5|TRBV4-1
CASSRYRGVSNQPQHF
TGCGCCAGCAGCCGTTACAGGGGGGTTAGCAATCAGCCCCAGCATTTT
>TRBD1|13|.|TRBJ1-2|TRBV27
CASSPRTGRGYTF
TGTGCCAGCAGCCCCCGGACAGGGCGCGGCTACACCTTC
>TRBD1|15|few|TRBJ2-3|TRBV5-1
CASSLRDRGSDTQYF
TGCGCCAGCAGCTTGAGGGACAGGGGGTCAGATACGCAGTATTTT
>TRBD1|16|.|TRBJ2-7|TRBV14
CASSQVSRGPKYEQYF
TGTGCCAGCAGCCAAGTGTCGAGGGGGCCGAAATACGAGCAGTACTTC
>.|17|.|TRBJ1-2|TRBV12-5
CASGSLTRYQANYGYTF
TGTGCTAGTGGTTCCCTTACGAGATACCAAGCTAACTATGGCTACACCTTC
>.|14|.|TRBJ2-2|TRBV11-2
CASSCDSNTGELFF
TGTGCCAGCAGCTGCGACTCGAACACCGGGGAGCTGTTTTTT
>TRBD1|15|.|TRBJ2-5|TRBV15
CATDLHGTGEETQYF
TGTGCCACCGACCTCCACGGGACAGGGGAAGAGACCCAGTACTTC
>.|15|.|TRBJ2-3|TRBV5-1
CASSHREPSADTQYF
TGCGCCAGCAGCCACCGGGAACCTTCGGCAGATACGCAGTATTTT
>.|13|.|TRBJ1-2|TRBV27
CASSLREGYGYTF
TGTGCCAGCAGCCTCAGGGAGGGCTATGGCTACACCTTC
>.|15|.|TRBJ2-7|TRBV12-5
CASGQGHTKAYEQYF
TGTGCTAGTGGACAGGGACACACCAAAGCCTACGAGCAGTACTTC
>.|14|.|TRBJ2-1|TRBV30
CAWSGQRFYNEQFF
TGTGCCTGGAGTGGGCAGCGCTTCTACAATGAGCAGTTCTTC
>TRBD2|18|.|TRBJ2-7|TRBV11-2
CASSLTIWREARQYEQYF
TGTGCCAGCAGCTTAACAATCTGGCGGGAGGCTCGGCAATACGAGCAGTACTTC
>.|15|.|TRBJ2-3|TRBV27
CASSSGQLSTDTQYF
TGTGCCAGCAGTTCTGGACAGCTTAGCACAGATACGCAGTATTTT
>TRBD2|16|.|TRBJ2-7|TRBV14
CASSQERTSGSYEQYF
TGTGCCAGCAGCCAAGAGAGGACTAGCGGGAGCTACGAGCAGTACTTC
>TRBD1|16|.|TRBJ1-5|TRBV4-2
CASSQSNRGGNQPQHF
TGTGCCAGCAGCCAGTCTAACAGGGGAGGCAATCAGCCCCAGCATTTT
>TRBD1|15|.|TRBJ2-7|TRBV25-1
CASSGPGQGGREQYF
TGTGCCAGCAGTGGACCGGGACAGGGAGGCAGGGAGCAGTACTTC
>.|14|.|TRBJ2-1|TRBV30
CAWSVFTIDNEQFF
TGTGCCTGGAGTGTTTTCACTATCGACAATGAGCAGTTCTTC
>TRBD2|15|.|TRBJ2-1|TRBV6-5
CASSYSGTSGALVFF
TGTGCCAGCAGTTACTCCGGGACTAGCGGGGCGCTGGTGTTCTTC
>TRBD1|15|.|TRBJ2-7|TRBV4-3
CASSDRTGGSYEQYF
TGCGCCAGCAGCGATCGGACAGGGGGCTCCTACGAGCAGTACTTC
>TRBD1|16|.|TRBJ2-7|TRBV11-2
CASSPVGTDPNYEQYF
TGTGCCAGCAGCCCCGTGGGGACAGACCCCAATTACGAGCAGTACTTC
>.|14|few|TRBJ2-5|TRBV5-6
CASNSQRPGETQYF
TGTGCCAGCAACTCGCAGCGACCTGGAGAGACCCAGTACTTC
>TRBD2|16|once|TRBJ2-1|TRBV30
CAWSVQGLAGAREQFF
TGTGCCTGGAGTGTTCAGGGACTAGCGGGAGCACGGGAGCAGTTCTTC
>.|15|.|TRBJ1-1|TRBV6-1
CASSPDSPTHTEAFF
TGTGCCAGCAGCCCGGACAGCCCGACGCACACTGAAGCTTTCTTT
>TRBD1|13|.|TRBJ2-1|TRBV9
CASTPGGGHEQFF
TGTGCCAGCACCCCAGGGGGTGGGCATGAGCAGTTCTTC
>.|18|.|TRBJ1-3|TRBV2
CASSATGARFYSGNTIYF
TGTGCCAGCAGCGCTACGGGAGCCCGTTTCTATTCTGGAAACACCATATATTTT
>.|14|.|TRBJ2-3|TRBV4-1
CASSHRFSTDTQYF
TGCGCCAGCAGCCACCGATTCAGTACAGATACGCAGTATTTT
>TRBD1|15|few|TRBJ2-7|TRBV28
CASSLLGTGPYEQYF
TGTGCCAGCAGTTTGTTAGGGACAGGACCCTACGAGCAGTACTTC
>TRBD2|18|.|TRBJ2-7|TRBV4-3
CASSQDLRGSGNRCEQYF
TGCGCCAGCAGCCAAGATTTACGAGGTAGCGGGAATCGTTGTGAGCAGTACTTC
>TRBD1|15|.|TRBJ1-2|TRBV25-1
CASSESTTGSYGYTF
TGTGCCAGCAGTGAATCCACGACAGGGTCCTATGGCTACACCTTC
>TRBD1|15|.|TRBJ1-2|TRBV5-4
CASSLLGQGVHGYTF
TGTGCCAGCAGCTTGCTCGGACAGGGTGTTCACGGCTACACCTTC
>TRBD2|14|.|TRBJ2-7|TRBV28
CASSPRDYPYEQYF
TGTGCCAGCAGCCCGCGGGACTACCCCTACGAGCAGTACTTC
>.|15|.|TRBJ1-1|TRBV18
CASSPLPQMNTEAFF
TGTGCCAGCTCACCACTCCCGCAGATGAACACTGAAGCTTTCTTT
>TRBD2|17|.|TRBJ2-5|TRBV18
CASSPTPIGLASETQYF
TGTGCCAGCTCACCCACCCCGATTGGACTAGCATCCGAGACCCAGTACTTC
>TRBD1|13|once|TRBJ1-2|TRBV19
CASGTGGIYGYTF
TGTGCCAGTGGGACAGGGGGCATCTATGGCTACACCTTC